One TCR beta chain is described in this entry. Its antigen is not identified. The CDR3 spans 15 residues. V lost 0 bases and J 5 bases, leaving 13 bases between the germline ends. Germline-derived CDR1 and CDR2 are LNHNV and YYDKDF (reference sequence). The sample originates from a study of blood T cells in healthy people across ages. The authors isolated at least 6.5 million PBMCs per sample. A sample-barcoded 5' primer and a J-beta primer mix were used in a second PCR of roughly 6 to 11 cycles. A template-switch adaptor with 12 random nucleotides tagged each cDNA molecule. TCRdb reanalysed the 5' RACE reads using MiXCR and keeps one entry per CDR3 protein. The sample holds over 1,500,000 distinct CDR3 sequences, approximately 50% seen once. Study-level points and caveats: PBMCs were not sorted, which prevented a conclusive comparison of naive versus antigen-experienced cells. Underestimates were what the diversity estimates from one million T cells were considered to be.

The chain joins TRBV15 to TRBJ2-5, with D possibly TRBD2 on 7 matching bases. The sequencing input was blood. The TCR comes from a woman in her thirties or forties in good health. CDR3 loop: CATSRDWGGEETQYF. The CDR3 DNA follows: TGTGCCACCAGCAGAGATTGGGGGGGCGAGGAGACCCAGTACTTC.